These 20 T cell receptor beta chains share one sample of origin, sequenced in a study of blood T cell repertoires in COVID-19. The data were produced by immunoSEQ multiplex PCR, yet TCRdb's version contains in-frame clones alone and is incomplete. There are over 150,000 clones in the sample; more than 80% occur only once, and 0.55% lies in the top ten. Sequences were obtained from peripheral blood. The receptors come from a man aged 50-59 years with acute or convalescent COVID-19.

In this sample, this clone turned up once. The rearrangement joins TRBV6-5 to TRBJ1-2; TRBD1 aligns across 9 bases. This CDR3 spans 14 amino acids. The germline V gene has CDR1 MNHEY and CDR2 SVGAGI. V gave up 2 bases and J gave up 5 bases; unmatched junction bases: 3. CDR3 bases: TGTGCCAGCAGTTACGGGACAGGGTTTTATGGCTACACCTTC. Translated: CASSYGTGFYGYTF.

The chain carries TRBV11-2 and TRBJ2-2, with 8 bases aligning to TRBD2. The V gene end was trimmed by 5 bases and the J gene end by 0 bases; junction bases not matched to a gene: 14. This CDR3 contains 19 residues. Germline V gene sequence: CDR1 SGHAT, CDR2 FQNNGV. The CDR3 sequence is CASSLPGGLAAPNTGELFF. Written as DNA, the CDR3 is TGTGCCAGCAGCCTACCGGGGGGGCTAGCGGCCCCGAACACCGGGGAGCTGTTTTTT.

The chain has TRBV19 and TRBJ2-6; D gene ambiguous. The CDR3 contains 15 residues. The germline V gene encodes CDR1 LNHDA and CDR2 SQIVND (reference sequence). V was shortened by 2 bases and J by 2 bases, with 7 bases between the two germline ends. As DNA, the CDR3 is TGTGCCAGTAGTATAAGAGGAGCTGGGGCCAACGTCCTGACTTTC. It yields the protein CASSIRGAGANVLTF.

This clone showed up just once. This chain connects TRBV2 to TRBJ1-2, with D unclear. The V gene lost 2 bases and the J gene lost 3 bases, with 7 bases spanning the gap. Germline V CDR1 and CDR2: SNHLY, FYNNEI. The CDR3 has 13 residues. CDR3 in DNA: TGTGCCAGCAGTGAACGCGGCGACTATGGCTACACCTTC. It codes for CASSERGDYGYTF. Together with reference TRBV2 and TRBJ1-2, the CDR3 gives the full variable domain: EPEVTQTPSHQVTQMGQEVILRCVPISNHLYFYWYRQILGQKVEFLVSFYNNEISEKSEIFDDQFSVERPDGSNFTLKIRSTKLEDSAMYFCASSERGDYGYTFGSGTRLTVV.

The DNA of the CDR3 is TGCGCCAGCAGCCAAGTATGGCAGGGCCACCAGCCCCAGCATTTT. Residues: CASSQVWQGHQPQHF. V usage is TRBV4-3 and J usage is TRBJ1-5; TRBD1 might be the D (5 bases). Trimming stripped 1 base from V and 7 bases from J, with 14 bases between. The V gene's germline CDR1 is LGHNA and CDR2 YSLEER. The CDR3 sequence is 15 residues long.

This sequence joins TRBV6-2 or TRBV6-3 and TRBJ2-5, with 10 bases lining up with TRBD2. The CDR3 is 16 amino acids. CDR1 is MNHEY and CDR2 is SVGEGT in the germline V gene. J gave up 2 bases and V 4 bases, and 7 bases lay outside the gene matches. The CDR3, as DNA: TGTGCCAGCAGTTCGTCTAGCGGGAGAGGTCAAGAGACCCAGTACTTC. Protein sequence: CASSSSSGRGQETQYF.

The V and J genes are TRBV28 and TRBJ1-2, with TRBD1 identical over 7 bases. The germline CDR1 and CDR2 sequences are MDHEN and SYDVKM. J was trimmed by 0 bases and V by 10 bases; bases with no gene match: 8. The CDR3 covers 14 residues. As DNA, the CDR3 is TGTGCCACCAACCAAGGGACAGCTAACTATGGCTACACCTTC. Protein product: CATNQGTANYGYTF.

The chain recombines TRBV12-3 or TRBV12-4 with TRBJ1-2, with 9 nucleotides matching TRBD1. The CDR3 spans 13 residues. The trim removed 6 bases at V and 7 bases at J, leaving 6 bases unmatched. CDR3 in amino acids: CASSSGTGLGYTF. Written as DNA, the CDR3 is TGTGCCAGCAGCTCCGGGACAGGGCTTGGCTACACCTTC.

CDR3 nucleotides: TGTGCCAGCAGTTTATACGGGGCCTACGAGCAGTACTTC. Translated, it gives CASSLYGAYEQYF. This chain uses TRBV27 with TRBJ2-7, with D possibly being TRBD2 (5 bases). V was shortened by 1 base and J by 2 bases, with 6 bases between the two germline ends. The CDR3 contains 13 residues. CDR1 MNHEY and CDR2 SMNVEV come from the germline V gene (reference sequence).

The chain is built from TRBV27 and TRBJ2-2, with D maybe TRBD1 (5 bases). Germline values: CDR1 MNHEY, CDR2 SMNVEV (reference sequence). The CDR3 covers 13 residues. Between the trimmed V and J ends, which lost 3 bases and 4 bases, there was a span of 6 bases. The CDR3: CASSLGLTGELFF. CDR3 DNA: TGTGCCAGCAGTTTGGGGCTCACCGGGGAGCTGTTTTTT.

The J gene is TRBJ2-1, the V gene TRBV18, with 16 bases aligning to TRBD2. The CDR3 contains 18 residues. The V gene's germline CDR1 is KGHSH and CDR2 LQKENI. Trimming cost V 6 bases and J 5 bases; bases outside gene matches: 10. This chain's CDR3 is CASSLTGTSGRADNEQFF. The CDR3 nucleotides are TGTGCCAGCTCCCTGACCGGGACTAGCGGGAGGGCAGACAATGAGCAGTTCTTC.

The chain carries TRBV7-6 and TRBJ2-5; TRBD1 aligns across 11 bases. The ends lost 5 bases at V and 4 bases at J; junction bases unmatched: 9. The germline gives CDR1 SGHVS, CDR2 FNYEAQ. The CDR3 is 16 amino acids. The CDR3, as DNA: TGTGCCAGCAGCCAAACCGGACAGGGGGCAGGAGAGACCCAGTACTTC. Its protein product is CASSQTGQGAGETQYF.

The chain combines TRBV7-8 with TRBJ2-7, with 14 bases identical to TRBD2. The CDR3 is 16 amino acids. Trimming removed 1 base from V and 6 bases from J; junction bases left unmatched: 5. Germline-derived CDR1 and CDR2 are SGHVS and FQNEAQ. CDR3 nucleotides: TGTGCCAGCAGCTTAGGACTAGCGGGAGGGGTCGGCGAGCAGTACTTC. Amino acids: CASSLGLAGGVGEQYF.

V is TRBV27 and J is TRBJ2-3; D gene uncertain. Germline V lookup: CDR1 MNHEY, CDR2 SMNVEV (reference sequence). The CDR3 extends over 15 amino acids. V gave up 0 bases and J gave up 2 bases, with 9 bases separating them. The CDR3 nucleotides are TGTGCCAGCAGTTTATCATGGCAGGCCACAGATACGCAGTATTTT. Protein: CASSLSWQATDTQYF.

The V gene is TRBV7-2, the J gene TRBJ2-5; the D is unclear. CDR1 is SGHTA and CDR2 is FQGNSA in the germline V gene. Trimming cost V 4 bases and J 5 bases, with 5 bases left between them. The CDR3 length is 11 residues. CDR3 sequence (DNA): TGTGCCAGCAGCTCCGGGGAGACCCAGTACTTC. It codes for CASSSGETQYF.

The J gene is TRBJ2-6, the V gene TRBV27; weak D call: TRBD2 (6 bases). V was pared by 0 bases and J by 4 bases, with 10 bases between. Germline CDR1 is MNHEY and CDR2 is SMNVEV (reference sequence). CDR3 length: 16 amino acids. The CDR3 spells CASSLSAGSGANVLTF. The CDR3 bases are TGTGCCAGCAGTTTATCGGCGGGATCCGGGGCCAACGTCCTGACTTTC.

CDR3 sequence reads: CASSLNRDYNSPLHF. The CDR3 nucleotides are TGTGCCAGCTCACTCAACAGGGACTATAATTCACCCCTCCACTTT. The J gene is TRBJ1-6, the V gene TRBV18, with a tentative D call TRBD1 (6 bases). Trimming left V 4 bases short and J 3 bases short, with 10 bases between. Germline loops: CDR1 KGHSH, CDR2 LQKENI. The CDR3 loop spans 15 amino acids. Supplemented by reference TRBV18 and TRBJ1-6, the full variable domain reads NAGVMQNPRHLVRRRGQEARLRCSPMKGHSHVYWYRQLPEEGLKFMVYLQKENIIDESGMPKERFSAEFPKEGPSILRIQQVVRGDSAAYFCASSLNRDYNSPLHFGNGTRLTVT.

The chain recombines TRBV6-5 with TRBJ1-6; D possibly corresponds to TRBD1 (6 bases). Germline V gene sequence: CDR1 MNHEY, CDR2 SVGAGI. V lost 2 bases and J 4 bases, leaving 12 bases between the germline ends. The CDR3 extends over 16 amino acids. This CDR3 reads CASSYEGRGYNSPLHF. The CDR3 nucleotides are TGTGCCAGCAGTTACGAGGGGAGGGGGTATAATTCACCCCTCCACTTT.

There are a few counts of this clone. The CDR3 sequence is CASSRGQYYNSPLHF. In DNA form, the CDR3 reads TGTGCCAGCAGCCGGGGACAGTATTATAATTCACCCCTCCACTTT. This rearrangement joins TRBV7-2 to TRBJ1-6; TRBD1 agrees at 7 bases. Germline values: CDR1 SGHTA, CDR2 FQGNSA. J gave up 4 bases and V 5 bases, and 5 bases lay outside the gene matches. CDR3 length equals 15 residues.

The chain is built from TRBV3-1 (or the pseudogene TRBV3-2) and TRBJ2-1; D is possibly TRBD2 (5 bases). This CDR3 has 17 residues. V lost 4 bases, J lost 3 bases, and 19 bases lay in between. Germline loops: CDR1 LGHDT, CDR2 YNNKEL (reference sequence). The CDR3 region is CASSPFGPSGYYNEQFF. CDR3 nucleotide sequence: TGTGCCAGCAGCCCGTTTGGTCCGAGCGGATACTACAATGAGCAGTTCTTC.